The 13 T cell receptor beta chains given below trace back to one sample, sequenced in a study of T cells in Graves' hyperthyroidism and ophthalmopathy. Amplification of TCR beta CDR3 regions was performed using RNA transcripts as template. HTBI primers were employed in a first-round RT-PCR of the TCR CDR3. TCRdb reprocessed the multiplex PCR reads via MiXCR and lists one record per CDR3 protein. The sample includes approximately 400,000 distinct CDR3 sequences, more than 12% of them seen just once. Input material: blood. The receptors originated from a woman aged 25 to 45 with Graves' hyperthyroidism.

On this clonotype: An end of the junction does not agree with germline; a read error may underlie this. This chain links TRBV7-7 with TRBJ2-2; D call uncertain. Germline values: CDR1 SSHAT, CDR2 FNYEAQ (reference sequence). This CDR3 is built from 12 residues. CDR3 protein: CASSSVPGELFF. The CDR3 nucleotides are TGTGCTAGCAGCTCCGTTCCCGGGGAGCTGTTTTTT.

The chain has TRBV9 and TRBJ2-5; 8 positions agree with TRBD2. Germline V gene data show CDR1 as SGDLS and CDR2 as YYNGEE. Losses at the gene ends were 4 bases for V and 4 bases for J; bases not matched to a gene: 6. This CDR3 has 14 residues. The CDR3 region is CASSQSGGRETQYF. The DNA of the CDR3 is TGTGCCAGCAGCCAGAGCGGGGGCCGAGAGACCCAGTACTTC. Filled out from reference TRBV9 and TRBJ2-5, the complete variable domain reads DSGVTQTPKHLITATGQRVTLRCSPRSGDLSVYWYQQSLDQGLQFLIQYYNGEERAKGNILERFSAQQFPDLHSELNLSSLELGDSALYFCASSQSGGRETQYFGPGTRLLVL.

The chain uses TRBV3-1 and TRBJ2-2; 9 positions match TRBD2. V lost 3 bases, J lost 5 bases, and 4 bases stayed unmatched. Germline values: CDR1 LGHDT, CDR2 YNNKEL (reference sequence). The CDR3 has 15 amino acids. The DNA for the CDR3 is TGTGCCAGCAGCCAGCGGGAGGGCCCTACCGGGGAGCTGTTTTTT. Amino acid sequence: CASSQREGPTGELFF.

This clonotype was seen at least ten times. The rearrangement links TRBV3-1 to TRBJ2-5; D possibly corresponds to TRBD1 (6 bases). This CDR3 has 15 residues. Trimming removed 5 bases at V and 8 bases at J, with 21 bases between. Germline values: CDR1 LGHDT, CDR2 YNNKEL (reference sequence). The CDR3 loop reads CASSEKSTGYGTQYF. In DNA, the CDR3 is TGTGCCAGCAGCGAAAAAAGTACAGGGTATGGAACCCAGTACTTC.

V gene TRBV30 combines with J gene TRBJ2-1, with 8 bases aligning to TRBD1. The CDR3 loop spans 14 amino acids. V lost 3 bases and J lost 3; bases outside the gene matches: 4. The V gene's germline CDR1 is GTSNPN and CDR2 SVGIG (reference sequence). CDR3 loop: CAWSTGGVYNEQFF. CDR3 sequence (DNA): TGTGCCTGGAGCACAGGGGGTGTCTACAATGAGCAGTTCTTC.

This clonotype was counted only a few times. This chain links TRBV12-3 or TRBV12-4 with TRBJ2-6; D unclear. The CDR3 length is 12 residues. Between the trimmed V and J ends, which lost 6 bases and 2 bases, there was a span of 2 bases. The CDR3 protein is CASRTGANVLTF. CDR3 DNA sequence: TGTGCCAGCAGAACTGGGGCCAACGTCCTGACTTTC.

The sample holds many counts of this clonotype. CDR3 sequence (DNA): TGTGCCAGCAGCCCCGGACAGGGAACTGTGAGGGAGACCCAGTACTTC. Encoded protein: CASSPGQGTVRETQYF. This rearrangement joins TRBV11-1 to TRBJ2-5, with TRBD1 identical over 8 bases. V was pared by 5 bases and J by 5 bases, with 13 bases of the junction left unmatched. CDR1 is SGHAT, CDR2 FQDESV, per germline (reference sequence). This CDR3 spans 16 amino acids.

This clonotype was seen a few times. The chain joins TRBV20-1 to TRBJ1-2; perhaps TRBD1 as D (5 bases). Germline CDR1 is DFQATT and CDR2 is SNEGSKA (reference sequence). V was trimmed by 3 bases and J by 7 bases, leaving 18 bases between them. This CDR3 comprises 14 residues. The CDR3 DNA sequence: TGCAGTGCTAGCCCCGGGGGGGGGAGGATTGGCTACACCTTC. This encodes CSASPGGGRIGYTF.

This clonotype was seen more than once but under ten times. The chain combines TRBV20-1 with TRBJ1-1; 9 positions match TRBD1. This CDR3 has 13 residues. In germline, CDR1 is DFQATT, CDR2 SNEGSKA (reference sequence). V lost 5 bases, J lost 5 bases, and 6 bases stayed unmatched. The DNA of the CDR3 is TGCAGTGCTCCACAGGGGGCAGGGACTGAAGCTTTCTTT. It encodes CSAPQGAGTEAFF.

The chain's CDR3 is CASSLFIAGGHNEQFF. The CDR3 region has the DNA TGTGCCAGCAGCCTCTTTATAGCGGGGGGCCACAATGAGCAGTTCTTC. V gene TRBV5-6 combines with J gene TRBJ2-1, with TRBD2 matching over 10 bases. The germline V gene has CDR1 SGHDT and CDR2 YYEEEE. V lost 4 bases, J lost 5 bases, and 9 bases stayed unmatched. The CDR3 consists of 16 residues.

This clonotype appeared once. The chain employs TRBV19 and TRBJ1-1; D ambiguous. V was cut by 8 bases and J by 1 base, with 17 bases left in between. There are 15 residues in the CDR3. Germline V gives CDR1 LNHDA, CDR2 SQIVND (reference sequence). CDR3 protein: CASQIKWKGNTEAFF. CDR3 nucleotide sequence: TGTGCCAGTCAAATTAAGTGGAAGGGGAACACTGAAGCTTTCTTT.

This clonotype was seen more than once but under ten times. The gene calls are TRBV7-9 and TRBJ2-7, with D hard to call. CDR3 size: 13 residues. The germline V and J ends were trimmed by 4 bases and 3 bases, with 10 bases remaining between them. Germline assignment: CDR1 SEHNR and CDR2 FQNEAQ (reference sequence). In nucleotides, the CDR3 is TGTGCCAGCAGCTATGAGGATTTCTACGAGCAGTACTTC. Translating it yields CASSYEDFYEQYF.

This clonotype was counted at least ten times. The chain combines TRBV18 with TRBJ2-7, with D possibly called TRBD1 or TRBD2 (5 bases each). Germline V gene lookup returns CDR1 KGHSH and CDR2 LQKENI. The CDR3 contains 15 residues. V lost 2 bases to trimming and J lost 3 bases, with 14 bases between them. This chain's CDR3 is CASSPSRGAGYEQYF. In DNA, the CDR3 is TGTGCCAGCTCACCATCACGGGGCGCAGGCTACGAGCAGTACTTC.